Sequencing of this TCR beta chain was carried out in a study of blood T cell repertoires in COVID-19. Overall study context: Specimens from acute and convalescent COVID-19 originated in the United States, Italy and Spain. T cells, B-cell-depleted T cells, or PBMCs provided the cDNA or gDNA that served as material.

CDR1 is SGHDT, CDR2 YYEEEE, per germline. The CDR3 loop spans 15 amino acids. With 3 bases removed from V and 3 bases from J, the gap between germline ends came to 12 bases. In the study's own analysis: Scientists estimated how many nucleated cells there were by amplifying reference gene primers. Data came from immunoSEQ multiplex PCR; TCRdb stores just in-frame clones and leaves some out. Clone size and the V and J calls come from that table; the DNA yielded D and trimming. The data show nearly 350,000 clones, 91% seen once. The clonotype comes from a woman younger than 30 who had recovered from COVID-19. The sequenced sample was peripheral blood. The V and J genes are TRBV5-6 and TRBJ1-4; perhaps TRBD1 as D (5 bases). The CDR3 region has the DNA TGTGCCAGCAGCTCGCAGGGTAGAGCTAATGAAAAACTGTTTTTT. Encoded protein: CASSSQGRANEKLFF. Using reference TRBV5-6 and TRBJ1-4 for the parts outside the CDR3, the full variable domain is DAGVTQSPTHLIKTRGQQVTLRCSPKSGHDTVSWYQQALGQGPQFIFQYYEEEERQRGNFPDRFSGHQFPNYSSELNVNALLLGDSALYLCASSSQGRANEKLFFGSGTQLSVL.